Below are 10 T cell receptor beta chains sequenced from a single sample in a study of Ad26.COV2.S vaccination and SARS-CoV-2 variants. Treatment specified: around 19 received Ad26.COV2.S at low or high dose, single or two shots; 5 received placebo; per-sample allocation not given. Collection of the samples took place on day 63 after the first injection of vaccine or placebo. Only in-frame clones appear in the TCRdb table, and some are missing; sequencing was by immunoSEQ multiplex PCR. The sample holds more than 400,000 clones, about 90% seen once. This sample comprised peripheral blood, obtained in a trial of Ad26.COV2.S vaccine versus placebo. The receptor source for this set is a person between 18 and 59 years old who received the Ad26.COV2.S COVID-19 vaccine or a placebo.

The chain combines TRBV27 with TRBJ1-1, with D possibly matching TRBD1 (6 bases). Trimming took 5 bases from V and 1 from J, leaving 14 bases between them. CDR1 MNHEY and CDR2 SMNVEV come from the germline V gene (reference sequence). CDR3 size: 15 residues. The CDR3 loop reads CASSPNGGRNTEAFF. CDR3 DNA sequence: TGTGCCAGCAGTCCAAATGGGGGGCGGAACACTGAAGCTTTCTTT.

This rearrangement joins TRBV5-6 to TRBJ2-1; TRBD2 matches at 9 bases. The CDR3 runs to 16 residues. With V trimmed by 2 bases and J by 5 bases, 8 bases remained unmatched. Germline CDR1 is SGHDT and CDR2 is YYEEEE. The CDR3 loop is CASSFTGTSPHNEQFF. Here the CDR3 DNA reads TGTGCCAGCAGCTTCACCGGGACTAGCCCACACAATGAGCAGTTCTTC.

V and J are TRBV6-4 and TRBJ2-7, with 11 bases fitting TRBD2. From germline, CDR1 is MRHNA and CDR2 SNTAGT. The CDR3 sequence is 18 residues long. J was trimmed by 4 bases and V by 6 bases; bases with no gene match: 17. The CDR3 loop is CASRVTSGSRPSRYEQYF. DNA of the CDR3: TGTGCCAGCAGGGTCACTAGCGGGAGTCGTCCCAGCCGATACGAGCAGTACTTC.

The gene calls are TRBV6-2 or TRBV6-3 and TRBJ2-2; D not resolved. Trimming left V 4 bases short and J 5 bases short, with 11 bases between. The germline V gene has CDR1 MNHEY and CDR2 SVGEGT. The CDR3 loop spans 14 amino acids. The DNA for the CDR3 is TGTGCCAGCAGTTGGCCTGTCGTTACCGGGGAGCTGTTTTTT. It is translated as CASSWPVVTGELFF.

The rearrangement links TRBV6-2 or TRBV6-3 to TRBJ1-5, with TRBD1 matching 8 bases. This CDR3 contains 16 residues. Trimming took 4 bases from V and 3 from J; bases not matched to a gene: 8. Germline values: CDR1 MNHEY, CDR2 SVGEGT. This chain's CDR3 is CASSSSRTGFNQPQHF. The CDR3 nucleotides read TGTGCCAGCAGTTCAAGCCGGACAGGGTTCAATCAGCCCCAGCATTTT.

CDR3 DNA: TGTGCCAGCAGTTACTCGCGGAAACTCTCCTACAATGAGCAGTTCTTC. Protein product: CASSYSRKLSYNEQFF. The chain links TRBV6-2 or TRBV6-3 to TRBJ2-1; D call uncertain. The CDR3 is 16 residues long. With 0 bases removed from V and 0 bases from J, the gap between germline ends came to 9 bases. The V gene's germline CDR1 is MNHEY and CDR2 SVGEGT.

The chain is built from TRBV5-1 and TRBJ2-7; D unclear. There are 13 residues in the CDR3. From germline, CDR1 is SGHRS and CDR2 YFSETQ. Trimming took 3 bases from V and 6 from J, leaving 13 bases between them. CDR3 in amino acids: CASSSTPAGEQYF. CDR3 nucleotide sequence: TGCGCCAGCAGCTCCACACCGGCCGGCGAGCAGTACTTC.

This chain links TRBV7-6 with TRBJ2-4, with TRBD2 identical over 7 bases. Trimming cost V 5 bases and J 6 bases; bases outside gene matches: 10. The CDR3 runs to 15 residues. Germline V CDR1 and CDR2: SGHVS, FNYEAQ. DNA for the CDR3: TGTGCCAGCAGCCAAGCCGGGGGAGGGCCAAACATTCAGTACTTC. Residues: CASSQAGGGPNIQYF.

This chain connects TRBV28 to TRBJ2-7; 7 nucleotides match TRBD1. The germline CDR1 and CDR2 sequences are MDHEN and SYDVKM. The CDR3 has 14 amino acids. Unmatched junction bases numbered 12, after V lost 8 bases and J lost 5 bases. CDR3 residues: CASRKPGQFHEQYF. For the CDR3, the DNA is TGTGCCAGCCGAAAACCGGGACAGTTCCACGAGCAGTACTTC.

The genes are TRBV3-1 (or the pseudogene TRBV3-2) and TRBJ2-1; 11 bases agree with TRBD2. The trim removed 3 bases at V and 9 bases at J, leaving 7 bases unmatched. Germline V gene sequence: CDR1 LGHDT, CDR2 YNNKEL (reference sequence). This CDR3 comprises 15 residues. This chain's CDR3 is CASSQGTSGAGEQFF. CDR3 sequence (DNA): TGTGCCAGCAGCCAGGGGACTAGCGGAGCGGGTGAGCAGTTCTTC.